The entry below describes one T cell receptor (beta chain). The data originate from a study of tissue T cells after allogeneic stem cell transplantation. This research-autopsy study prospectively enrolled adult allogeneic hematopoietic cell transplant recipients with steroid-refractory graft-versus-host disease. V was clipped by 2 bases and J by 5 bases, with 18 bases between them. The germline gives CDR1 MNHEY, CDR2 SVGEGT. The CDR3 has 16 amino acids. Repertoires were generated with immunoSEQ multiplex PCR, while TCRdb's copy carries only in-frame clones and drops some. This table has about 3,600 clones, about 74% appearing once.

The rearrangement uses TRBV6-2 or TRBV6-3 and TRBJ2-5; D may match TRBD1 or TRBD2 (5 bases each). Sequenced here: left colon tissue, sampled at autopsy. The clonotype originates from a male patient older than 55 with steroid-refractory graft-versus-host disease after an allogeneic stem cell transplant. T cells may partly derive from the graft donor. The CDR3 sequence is CASSYGFRGRPETQYF. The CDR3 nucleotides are TGTGCCAGCAGTTACGGATTTCGGGGACGGCCGGAGACCCAGTACTTC.